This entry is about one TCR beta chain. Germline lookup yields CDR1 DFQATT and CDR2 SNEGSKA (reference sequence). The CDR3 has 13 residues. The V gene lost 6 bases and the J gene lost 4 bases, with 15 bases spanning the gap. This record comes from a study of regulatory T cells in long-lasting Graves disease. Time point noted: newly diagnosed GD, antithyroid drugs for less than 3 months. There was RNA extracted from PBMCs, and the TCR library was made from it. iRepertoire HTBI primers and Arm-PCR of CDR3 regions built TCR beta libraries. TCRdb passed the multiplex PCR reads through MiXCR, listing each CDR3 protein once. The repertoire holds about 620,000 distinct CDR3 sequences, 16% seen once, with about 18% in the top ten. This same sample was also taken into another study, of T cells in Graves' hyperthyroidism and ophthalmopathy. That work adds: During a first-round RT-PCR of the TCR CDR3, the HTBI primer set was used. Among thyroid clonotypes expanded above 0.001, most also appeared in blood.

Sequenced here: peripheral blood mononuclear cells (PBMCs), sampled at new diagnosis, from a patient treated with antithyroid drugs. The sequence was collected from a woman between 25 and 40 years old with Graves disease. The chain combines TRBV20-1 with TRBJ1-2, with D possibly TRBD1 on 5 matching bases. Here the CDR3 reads CSAPGGAGYGYTF. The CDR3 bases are TGCAGTGCGCCGGGGGGAGCCGGCTATGGCTACACCTTC.